One T cell receptor beta chain is described in this entry. CDR1 is SGHNT, CDR2 YENEEA, per germline. This CDR3 is 12 amino acids long. Trimming pared 5 bases from V and 6 bases from J, leaving 5 bases between. The data originate from a study of cytomegalovirus exposure and HLA in healthy donors. The PCR was carried out with 60 Vbeta primers and 13 Jbeta primers. Some clones are missing from TCRdb's copy, which holds only in-frame ones; the method was immunoSEQ multiplex PCR. The data show some 110,000 clones, under 70% seen once. Sequencing input: PBMCs. The rearrangement joins TRBV11-3 to TRBJ1-6; no clear D. The source is a man aged 30 to 39 in good health and CMV-seropositive. The CDR3 loop is CASSPGNSPLHF. The CDR3 coding sequence is TGTGCCAGCAGCCCGGGTAATTCACCCCTCCACTTT.